Below are 29 T cell receptor beta chains sequenced from a single sample in a study of T cells expressing NK-cell markers. No DNA is given; TCRdb re-called the 5' RACE reads and lists each CDR3 protein once. The sample holds some 600,000 distinct CDR3 sequences. Sample: blood T cells: a sorted CD56 or NKG2C T cell subset, CD4+ or CD8+ T cells, or bulk PBMC T cells (not recorded which). The receptors originated from a man aged 18 to 35 in good health.

The chain links TRBV7-2 to TRBJ2-1; TCRdb designates TRBD2, a call that cannot be tested without DNA. In germline, CDR1 is SGHTA, CDR2 FQGNSA. This CDR3 is 15 amino acids long. The chain's CDR3 is CASSPLRLAMNEQFF.

The J gene is TRBJ2-7, the V gene TRBV7-6; the TRBD2 assignment by TCRdb is unverifiable without DNA. The CDR3 is 15 amino acids. The germline gives CDR1 SGHVS, CDR2 FNYEAQ. CDR3 sequence: CASSTGEGQGHEQYF.

The chain carries TRBV12-5 and TRBJ1-2; TCRdb returns TRBD1, unconfirmable since there is no DNA. The CDR3 covers 12 residues. From germline, CDR1 is LGHNT and CDR2 FRNRAP. The CDR3 protein is CASGIDSYGYTF.

V and J are TRBV5-1 and TRBJ2-1. The V gene's germline CDR1 is SGHRS and CDR2 YFSETQ. The CDR3 loop spans 16 amino acids. CDR3 protein: CASSLGRPLRYNEQFF.

The chain employs TRBV10-3 and TRBJ2-1; the D call of TRBD2 rests on TCRdb alone, since no DNA is present to check it. In germline, CDR1 is ENHRY, CDR2 SYGVKD. The length of the CDR3 is 15 residues. CDR3 protein: CAISTSGSLLGEQFF.

CDR3 protein: CSLRDGNQPQHF. The V gene is TRBV20-1, the J gene TRBJ1-5; lacking DNA, the TRBD1 call made by TCRdb goes unchecked. The CDR3 has 12 residues. The germline CDR1 and CDR2 sequences are DFQATT and SNEGSKA (reference sequence).

The J gene is TRBJ2-1, the V gene TRBV15. The CDR3 extends over 13 amino acids. Germline V gene data show CDR1 as LNHNV and CDR2 as YYDKDF (reference sequence). CDR3: CATSSELANEQFF.

The chain is built from TRBV6-5 and TRBJ2-5; TCRdb's assignment of TRBD1 cannot be checked, as there is no DNA. From germline, CDR1 is MNHEY and CDR2 SVGAGI. The CDR3 is 15 residues long. The CDR3 here is CASVRDRGGQETQYF.

The chain recombines TRBV4-1 with TRBJ2-4. The CDR3 extends over 17 amino acids. CDR1 and CDR2 from the germline V gene are MGHRA and YSYEKL. CDR3 amino acids: CASSHPDWGLAKNIQYF.

The chain uses TRBV20-1 and TRBJ2-7; the D call from TCRdb, TRBD1, cannot be confirmed without DNA. The germline V gene has CDR1 DFQATT and CDR2 SNEGSKA (reference sequence). CDR3 length: 14 residues. The CDR3 loop is CSARRDRGAYEQYF.

The V call is TRBV12-3 or TRBV12-4, the J call TRBJ2-1. The CDR3 sequence is 13 residues long. CDR3 sequence reads: CASSLISGPEQFF.

The rearrangement uses TRBV6-1 and TRBJ2-1. The germline V gene has CDR1 MNHNS and CDR2 SASEGT. The CDR3 is 16 residues long. CDR3 loop: CARLSRPVTTHNEQFF.

This chain connects TRBV11-2 to TRBJ2-2; the TCRdb call, TRBD2, lacks DNA for checking. The CDR3 length is 16 residues. Per the germline V gene, CDR1 is SGHAT and CDR2 is FQNNGV. Here the CDR3 reads CASSFPSGSDTGELFF.

The chain uses TRBV18 and TRBJ1-1; TCRdb proposes TRBD1, but this gene call is untestable without DNA. The CDR3 is 13 amino acids. Germline values: CDR1 KGHSH, CDR2 LQKENI. The CDR3 region is CASSNKGDTEAFF.

V is TRBV20-1 and J is TRBJ2-7; TCRdb returns TRBD1, unconfirmable since there is no DNA. Germline values: CDR1 DFQATT, CDR2 SNEGSKA (reference sequence). CDR3 length: 15 residues. CDR3 in amino acids: CSARERTGPTYEQYF.

This sequence joins TRBV7-8 and TRBJ1-1; TCRdb outputs TRBD1, but without DNA this stays unchecked. The germline V gene has CDR1 SGHVS and CDR2 FQNEAQ. This CDR3 is 15 amino acids long. The CDR3 sequence: CASSLAPGQDTEAFF. Using reference TRBV7-8 and TRBJ1-1 for the parts outside the CDR3, the full variable domain is GAGVSQSPRYKVAKRGQDVALRCDPISGHVSLFWYQQALGQGPEFLTYFQNEAQLDKSGLPSDRFFAERPEGSVSTLKIQRTQQEDSAVYLCASSLAPGQDTEAFFGQGTRLTVV.

V and J are TRBV5-1 and TRBJ2-7; TCRdb returns TRBD2, unconfirmable since there is no DNA. The V gene's germline CDR1 is SGHRS and CDR2 YFSETQ. This CDR3 has 14 amino acids. The CDR3 sequence: CASSSPGLAPEQYF.

The V and J genes are TRBV12-3 or TRBV12-4 and TRBJ1-3. The CDR3 runs 17 residues. CDR3 sequence reads: CASRTRLQKLSGNTIYF.

V usage is TRBV24-1 and J usage is TRBJ2-5. The CDR3 is made up of 11 amino acids. Germline V CDR1 and CDR2: KGHDR, SFDVKD. CDR3 amino acids: CATSDSSTQYF.

This rearrangement joins TRBV12-5 to TRBJ2-1; TCRdb proposes TRBD2, but this gene call is untestable without DNA. Germline lookup yields CDR1 LGHNT and CDR2 FRNRAP. The CDR3 totals 17 residues. The CDR3: CASGLPGTSGTNNEQFF. Supplemented by reference TRBV12-5 and TRBJ2-1, the full variable domain reads DARVTQTPRHKVTEMGQEVTMRCQPILGHNTVFWYRQTMMQGLELLAYFRNRAPLDDSGMPKDRFSAEMPDATLATLKIQPSEPRDSAVYFCASGLPGTSGTNNEQFFGPGTRLTVL.

The genes are TRBV4-1 and TRBJ2-1; there is no DNA to check the TCRdb D call of TRBD1. The germline V gene encodes CDR1 MGHRA and CDR2 YSYEKL. The CDR3 has 14 amino acids. CDR3 sequence reads: CASSHGTVYNEQFF.

CDR3 region: CASSASNEKLFF. This chain uses TRBV9 with TRBJ1-4. The CDR3 is made up of 12 amino acids. Germline V lookup: CDR1 SGDLS, CDR2 YYNGEE.

The chain joins TRBV24-1 to TRBJ2-3; TCRdb proposes TRBD1, but this gene call is untestable without DNA. CDR1 is KGHDR and CDR2 is SFDVKD in the germline V gene. The CDR3 contains 14 residues. CDR3 in amino acids: CATSEEQGADTQYF.

This sequence joins TRBV7-2 and TRBJ2-1; TCRdb's D gene call, TRBD2, goes unchecked for lack of DNA. The CDR3 runs to 15 residues. Germline CDR1 and CDR2: SGHTA and FQGNSA. CDR3: CASSLVLGGRGEQFF.

The chain links TRBV20-1 to TRBJ2-3; TCRdb reports TRBD1, a call that lacks DNA to check it against. The CDR3 spans 20 residues. Germline CDR1 DFQATT, CDR2 SNEGSKA (reference sequence). The CDR3 loop reads CSADPPWEQGAGESTDTQYF.

The chain couples TRBV12-3 or TRBV12-4 to TRBJ1-6. This CDR3 is built from 15 residues. CDR3 loop: CASSLAGSYNSPLHF.

This rearrangement joins TRBV5-1 to TRBJ2-1; TCRdb picks TRBD2, but there is no DNA to check that call. This CDR3 spans 17 amino acids. Germline assignment: CDR1 SGHRS and CDR2 YFSETQ. The CDR3 here is CASSLEVTSVLRNEQFF. The full variable domain, rest sourced from reference TRBV5-1 and TRBJ2-1, is KAGVTQTPRYLIKTRGQQVTLSCSPISGHRSVSWYQQTPGQGLQFLFEYFSETQRNKGNFPGRFSGRQFSNSRSEMNVSTLELGDSALYLCASSLEVTSVLRNEQFFGPGTRLTVL.

This chain connects TRBV6-4 to TRBJ2-1. CDR1 MRHNA and CDR2 SNTAGT come from the germline V gene. The CDR3 spans 13 residues. This CDR3 is CASSDLQLNEQFF.

The chain couples TRBV20-1 to TRBJ1-2; lacking DNA, the TRBD1 call made by TCRdb goes unchecked. The CDR3 totals 13 residues. Germline V gene lookup returns CDR1 DFQATT and CDR2 SNEGSKA (reference sequence). The CDR3 loop reads CSARGRTNYGYTF.